The 20 T cell receptor beta chains below were found in one sample sequenced in a study of blood T cell repertoires in COVID-19. Repertoires were generated with immunoSEQ multiplex PCR, while TCRdb's copy carries only in-frame clones and drops some. The sample comprises approximately 90,000 clones, 75% to 90% of which are singletons, and under 5.5% rests with the top ten. Specimen: peripheral blood. Receptor source: a man in his sixties with COVID-19, enrolled during active disease.

CDR3: CASSPDITNTGELFF. The CDR3 nucleotides read TGTGCCAGCAGCCCAGACATTACGAACACCGGGGAGCTGTTTTTT. The chain combines TRBV7-3 with TRBJ2-2; D not certain. CDR3 length: 15 amino acids. Trimming shortened V by 5 bases and J by 0 bases, and 10 bases separated the two germline ends. The germline CDR1 and CDR2 sequences are SGHTA and FQGTGA.

The chain links TRBV5-1 to TRBJ2-3; possibly TRBD2 for D (6 bases). CDR1 and CDR2 from the germline V gene are SGHRS and YFSETQ. The V and J ends lost 1 base and 4 bases respectively, with 16 bases between them. This CDR3 is built from 16 residues. CDR3 sequence (DNA): TGCGCCAGCAGCTTGTTCGGGGGAGAAGGCGCAGATACGCAGTATTTT. Protein sequence: CASSLFGGEGADTQYF.

The CDR3 DNA sequence: TGTGCCAGCAGGCGAGCCGAGCAGGCCTACGAGCAGTACTTC. This codes for CASRRAEQAYEQYF. The chain links TRBV11-3 to TRBJ2-7; D is ambiguous. Per germline, CDR1 SGHNT and CDR2 YENEEA. Trimming took off 6 bases at V and 2 bases at J, with 14 bases between the two ends. This CDR3 is built from 14 residues.

As regards this clone: This CDR3 is also generated by other DNA sequences in the sample. This chain's CDR3 is CAWSVREKLFF. The CDR3 bases are TGTGCCTGGAGTGTAAGGGAGAAACTGTTTTTT. This chain uses TRBV30 with TRBJ1-4; D unresolved. Germline V gives CDR1 GTSNPN, CDR2 SVGIG (reference sequence). V lost 0 bases, J lost 11 bases, and 7 bases lay in between. The CDR3 length is 11 residues.

The table lists this clone with a count of one. The genes are TRBV7-2 and TRBJ2-7; D is ambiguous. V was trimmed by 5 bases and J by 0 bases, leaving 11 bases between them. Germline values: CDR1 SGHTA, CDR2 FQGNSA. The CDR3 length is 14 residues. The CDR3 DNA is TGTGCCAGCAGCGCGCAACTGCGCTCCTACGAGCAGTACTTC. Translation gives CASSAQLRSYEQYF.

The chain links TRBV11-3 to TRBJ2-3; 8 bases map to TRBD2. V lost 1 base to trimming and J lost 6 bases; unmatched junction nucleotides: 9. The length of the CDR3 is 16 residues. Per germline, CDR1 SGHNT and CDR2 YENEEA. In DNA, the CDR3 is TGTGCCAGCAGCTTAGGTCCAGCGGGAGTTGGGGATACGCAGTATTTT. Protein sequence: CASSLGPAGVGDTQYF. The whole variable domain, filled in from reference TRBV11-3 and TRBJ2-3, reads EAGVVQSPRYKIIEKKQPVAFWCNPISGHNTLYWYLQNLGQGPELLIRYENEEAVDDSQLPKDRFSAERLKGVDSTLKIQPAELGDSAVYLCASSLGPAGVGDTQYFGPGTRLTVL.

The gene calls are TRBV7-9 and TRBJ2-2, with 7 bases identical to TRBD2. The CDR3 sequence is 14 residues long. V gave up 4 bases and J gave up 1 base; unmatched junction bases: 0. The germline V gene encodes CDR1 SEHNR and CDR2 FQNEAQ (reference sequence). The CDR3 region is CASSSSGNTGELFF. CDR3 coding DNA: TGTGCCAGCAGCTCTAGCGGGAACACCGGGGAGCTGTTTTTT.

This sequence joins TRBV5-1 and TRBJ1-5; possibly TRBD1 for D (5 bases). V lost 0 bases to trimming and J lost 6 bases, with 10 bases between them. CDR3 length: 14 amino acids. CDR1 and CDR2 (germline): SGHRS, YFSETQ. The CDR3 protein is CASSLGTQGQPQHF. As DNA, the CDR3 is TGCGCCAGCAGCTTGGGGACCCAGGGTCAGCCCCAGCATTTT.

The chain carries TRBV7-6 and TRBJ2-1; TRBD2 agrees at 11 bases. Germline-derived CDR1 and CDR2 are SGHVS and FNYEAQ. V shed 5 bases and J 6 bases; nucleotides not matched to a gene: 12. The CDR3 runs 17 residues. The CDR3 DNA reads as TGTGCCAGCAGCCCCACTTTCTTAGCGGGAGGGGGCAATGAGCAGTTCTTC. It encodes CASSPTFLAGGGNEQFF.

V is TRBV18 and J is TRBJ1-6; 9 bases fit TRBD1. J lost 8 bases, V lost 6 bases, and 8 bases had no gene match. Germline V CDR1 and CDR2: KGHSH, LQKENI. The CDR3 covers 15 residues. The CDR3 sequence: CASSPDRGAYSPLHF. CDR3 DNA sequence: TGTGCCAGCTCGCCGGACAGGGGAGCGTATTCACCCCTCCACTTT.

The rearrangement joins TRBV7-9 to TRBJ2-7; D is unclear. Germline lookup yields CDR1 SEHNR and CDR2 FQNEAQ (reference sequence). There are 17 residues in the CDR3. V lost 0 bases to trimming and J lost 5 bases, with 20 bases between them. In DNA form, the CDR3 reads TGTGCCAGCAGCTTAGCTACTGCCGCTCTCGAGGCGGACGAGCAGTACTTC. It yields the protein CASSLATAALEADEQYF.

The chain uses TRBV3-1 (or the pseudogene TRBV3-2) and TRBJ1-2, with TRBD1 matching 7 bases. This CDR3 has 14 residues. Trimming cost V 4 bases and J 4 bases; bases outside gene matches: 6. Germline assignment: CDR1 LGHDT and CDR2 YNNKEL (reference sequence). Written as DNA, the CDR3 is TGTGCCAGCAGCCCACGGGGACAGCTCTATGGCTACACCTTC. As protein: CASSPRGQLYGYTF.

The rearrangement uses TRBV3-1 (or the pseudogene TRBV3-2) and TRBJ2-7; 8 bases match TRBD2. Germline V CDR1 and CDR2: LGHDT, YNNKEL (reference sequence). After removal of 0 bases from V and 6 bases from J, the junction contained 7 bases not matched to a gene. The CDR3 runs 15 residues. The CDR3 spells CASSQERAGAVEQYF. DNA for the CDR3: TGTGCCAGCAGCCAAGAACGAGCGGGAGCGGTCGAGCAGTACTTC.

This clone was seen just once. The chain employs TRBV5-1 and TRBJ2-3; 7 nucleotides align to TRBD1. CDR3 length equals 14 residues. J was trimmed by 5 bases and V by 4 bases; bases with no gene match: 7. In germline, CDR1 is SGHRS, CDR2 YFSETQ. CDR3 protein: CASSADTGEDTQYF. The CDR3 DNA sequence: TGCGCCAGCAGCGCTGATACAGGGGAAGATACGCAGTATTTT.

The rearrangement links TRBV28 to TRBJ1-5, with 7 bases lining up with TRBD1. The CDR3 length is 13 residues. The trim removed 6 bases at V and 5 bases at J, leaving 4 bases unmatched. The germline gives CDR1 MDHEN, CDR2 SYDVKM. DNA of the CDR3: TGTGCCAGCAGGATACAGGGGCATCAGCCCCAGCATTTT. This sequence encodes CASRIQGHQPQHF.

V and J are TRBV12-3 or TRBV12-4 and TRBJ2-5; D might be TRBD2 (5 bases). The CDR3 is 13 amino acids. Deletions cut 6 bases from V and 4 bases from J, with 12 bases between. CDR3 sequence: CASSLIALETQYF. The CDR3 coding sequence is TGTGCCAGCAGCCTCATAGCGTTAGAGACCCAGTACTTC.

V gene TRBV18 combines with J gene TRBJ1-4, with D tentatively TRBD1 (5 bases). Germline CDR1 is KGHSH and CDR2 is LQKENI. Between the trimmed V and J ends, which lost 1 base and 1 base, there was a span of 7 bases. This CDR3 contains 15 residues. The CDR3 nucleotides are TGTGCCAGCTCACCACAGGGGCAAACTAATGAAAAACTGTTTTTT. Translated: CASSPQGQTNEKLFF.

The chain uses TRBV11-2 and TRBJ1-2; D is possibly TRBD1 (5 bases). Germline lookup yields CDR1 SGHAT and CDR2 FQNNGV. The CDR3 extends over 12 amino acids. The V gene lost 2 bases and the J gene lost 4 bases, with 5 bases spanning the gap. The CDR3: CASSLRGYGYTF. CDR3 nucleotides: TGTGCCAGCAGCTTAAGGGGCTATGGCTACACCTTC.

This chain joins TRBV30 and TRBJ1-4, with 7 bases aligning to TRBD1. The V and J ends lost 4 bases and 7 bases, in that order; junction bases with no gene match: 6. Looked up from germline, CDR1 is GTSNPN and CDR2 is SVGIG (reference sequence). The CDR3 sequence is 13 residues long. This chain's CDR3 is CAWNDRAGEKLFF. CDR3 nucleotide sequence: TGTGCCTGGAATGACAGGGCTGGTGAAAAACTGTTTTTT.

The chain is built from TRBV5-1 and TRBJ2-1; D might be TRBD1 (5 bases). V dropped 4 bases and J dropped 9 bases, with 14 bases sitting between them. CDR1 is SGHRS and CDR2 is YFSETQ in the germline V gene. The CDR3 sequence is 13 residues long. CDR3 DNA: TGCGCCAGCAGCCCCGAGACAGTCCCTGAGCAGTTCTTC. Translating gives CASSPETVPEQFF.